The next 5 T cell receptor beta chains were all read from a single sample in a study of CD8 T cells in Susac syndrome. Roughly 0.5 to 1 ug RNA was reverse transcribed with random hexamers. TCRdb re-analysed the immunoSEQ multiplex PCR reads in MiXCR, keeping a single row per CDR3 protein. The table lists about 150,000 distinct CDR3 sequences, roughly 92% of them singletons. The sample taken for sequencing was CD4+ T cells from PBMCs. The source of these receptors is a human donor with multiple sclerosis.

V usage is TRBV12-3 or TRBV12-4 and J usage is TRBJ1-5, with a weak D call TRBD1 (5 bases). This CDR3 comprises 14 residues. The V end was cut by 5 bases, the J end by 2 bases, with 10 bases between. Written as DNA, the CDR3 is TGTGCCAGCAGTCAGGGTAACGGCAATCAGCCCCAGCATTTT. Translating it yields CASSQGNGNQPQHF.

This clonotype was detected once. DNA of the CDR3: TGTGCCAGCATTACGACAGGGGGGCCCTACGAGCAGTACTTC. Protein product: CASITTGGPYEQYF. The chain combines TRBV28 with TRBJ2-7; TRBD1 matches 9 bases. V lost 7 bases to trimming and J lost 2 bases; unmatched junction nucleotides: 6. Germline values: CDR1 MDHEN, CDR2 SYDVKM. CDR3 length: 14 amino acids.

The rearrangement uses TRBV10-3 and TRBJ2-2, with D unresolved. This CDR3 spans 16 amino acids. CDR1 and CDR2 from the germline V gene are ENHRY and SYGVKD. Trimming took off 6 bases at V and 2 bases at J, with 16 bases between the two ends. The CDR3 bases are TGTGCCATCAGCCCCGGACCGGTCGATAACACCGGGGAGCTGTTTTTT. It yields the protein CAISPGPVDNTGELFF.

The chain combines TRBV5-1 with TRBJ2-1; D is undetermined. This CDR3 region has 13 residues. CDR1 and CDR2 (germline): SGHRS, YFSETQ. The V and J ends lost 1 base and 7 bases respectively, with 9 bases between them. CDR3 sequence: CASSLLGSNEQFF. DNA of the CDR3: TGCGCCAGCAGCTTGCTGGGGTCGAATGAGCAGTTCTTC.

The CDR3 sequence: CATPKRRNTEAFF. CDR3 sequence (DNA): TGTGCCACCCCGAAACGGAGAAATACTGAAGCTTTCTTT. The chain combines TRBV2 with TRBJ1-1; D uncertain. CDR1 and CDR2 from the germline V gene are SNHLY and FYNNEI. This CDR3 region has 13 residues. V lost 10 bases and J lost 5, with 17 bases in between.